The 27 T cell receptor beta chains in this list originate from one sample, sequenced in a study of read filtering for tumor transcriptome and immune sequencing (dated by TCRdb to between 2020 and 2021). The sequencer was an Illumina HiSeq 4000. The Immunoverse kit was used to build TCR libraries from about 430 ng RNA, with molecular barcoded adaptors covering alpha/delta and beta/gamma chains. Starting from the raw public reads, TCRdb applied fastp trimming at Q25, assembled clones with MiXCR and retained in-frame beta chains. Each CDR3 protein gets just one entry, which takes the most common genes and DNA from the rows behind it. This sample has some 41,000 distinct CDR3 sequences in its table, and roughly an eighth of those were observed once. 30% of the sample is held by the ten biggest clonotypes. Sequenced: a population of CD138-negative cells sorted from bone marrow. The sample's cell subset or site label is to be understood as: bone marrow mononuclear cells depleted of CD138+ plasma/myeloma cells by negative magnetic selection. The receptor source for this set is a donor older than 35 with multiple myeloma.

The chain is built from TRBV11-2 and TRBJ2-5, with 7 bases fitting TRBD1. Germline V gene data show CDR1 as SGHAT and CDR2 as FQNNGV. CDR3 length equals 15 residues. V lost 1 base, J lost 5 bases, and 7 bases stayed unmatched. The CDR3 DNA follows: TGTGCCAGCAGCTTAGGCCGACAGGGTGAGGAGACCCAGTACTTC. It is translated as CASSLGRQGEETQYF.

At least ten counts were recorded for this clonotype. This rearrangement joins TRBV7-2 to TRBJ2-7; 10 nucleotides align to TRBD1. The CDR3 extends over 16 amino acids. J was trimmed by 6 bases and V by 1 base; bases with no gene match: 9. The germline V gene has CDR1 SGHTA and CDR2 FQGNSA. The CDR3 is CASSLGAGTGVIEQYF. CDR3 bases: TGTGCCAGCAGCTTAGGAGCCGGGACAGGGGTTATCGAGCAGTACTTC.

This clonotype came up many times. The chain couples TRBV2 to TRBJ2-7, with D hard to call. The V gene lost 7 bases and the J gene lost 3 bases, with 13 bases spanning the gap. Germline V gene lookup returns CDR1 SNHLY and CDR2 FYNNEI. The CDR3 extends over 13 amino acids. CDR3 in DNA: TGTGCCAGCAAGGGTTCAGATTTCTACGAGCAGTACTTC. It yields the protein CASKGSDFYEQYF. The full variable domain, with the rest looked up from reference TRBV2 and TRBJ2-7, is EPEVTQTPSHQVTQMGQEVILRCVPISNHLYFYWYRQILGQKVEFLVSFYNNEISEKSEIFDDQFSVERPDGSNFTLKIRSTKLEDSAMYFCASKGSDFYEQYFGPGTRLTVT.

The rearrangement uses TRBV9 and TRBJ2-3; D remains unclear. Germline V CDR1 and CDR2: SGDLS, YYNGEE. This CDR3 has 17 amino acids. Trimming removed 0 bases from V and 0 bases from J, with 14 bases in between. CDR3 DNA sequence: TGTGCCAGCAGCGTAGACGGGCGGATGCACAGCACAGATACGCAGTATTTT. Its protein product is CASSVDGRMHSTDTQYF.

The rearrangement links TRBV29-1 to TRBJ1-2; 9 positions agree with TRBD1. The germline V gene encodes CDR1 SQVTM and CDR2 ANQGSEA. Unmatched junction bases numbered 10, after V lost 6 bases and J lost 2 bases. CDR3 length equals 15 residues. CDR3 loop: CSVLGGDRDNYGYTF. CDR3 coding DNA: TGCAGCGTGCTCGGGGGGGACAGGGACAACTATGGCTACACCTTC.

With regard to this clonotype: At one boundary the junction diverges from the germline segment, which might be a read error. The CDR3 loop is CAGSWGLAGAEQLF. The CDR3 region has the DNA TGTGCCGGCAGCTGGGGACTAGCGGGAGCTGAGCAGCTCTTC. The chain carries TRBV7-2 and TRBJ2-1; 14 bases line up with TRBD2. The V gene's germline CDR1 is SGHTA and CDR2 FQGNSA. This CDR3 region has 14 residues.

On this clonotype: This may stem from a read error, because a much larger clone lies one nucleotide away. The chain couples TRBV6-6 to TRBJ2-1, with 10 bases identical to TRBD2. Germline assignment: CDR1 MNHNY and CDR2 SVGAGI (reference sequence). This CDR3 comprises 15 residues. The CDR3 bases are TGTGCCAGCAGTTCTGGGACTAGCGCTTACAAGGAGCAGTTCTTC. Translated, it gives CASSSGTSAYKEQFF.

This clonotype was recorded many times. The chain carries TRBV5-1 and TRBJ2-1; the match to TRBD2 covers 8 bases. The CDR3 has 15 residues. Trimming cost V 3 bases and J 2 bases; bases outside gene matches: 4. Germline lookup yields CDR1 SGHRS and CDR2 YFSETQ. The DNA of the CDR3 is TGCGCCAGCAGCTACAGCGGGAGAACCTACAATGAGCAGTTCTTC. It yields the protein CASSYSGRTYNEQFF.

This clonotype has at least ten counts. Here the CDR3 reads CASEPQPPGTGELFF. DNA of the CDR3: TGCGCCAGCGAACCTCAACCGCCGGGCACCGGGGAGCTGTTTTTT. The chain combines TRBV5-1 with TRBJ2-2; D uncertain. V was pared by 7 bases and J by 4 bases, with 17 bases between. CDR3 length: 15 amino acids. Germline V gene lookup returns CDR1 SGHRS and CDR2 YFSETQ.

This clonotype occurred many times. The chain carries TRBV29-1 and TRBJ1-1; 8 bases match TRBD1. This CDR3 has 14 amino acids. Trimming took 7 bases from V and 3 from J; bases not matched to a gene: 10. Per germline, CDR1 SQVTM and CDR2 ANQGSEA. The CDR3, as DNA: TGCAGCGGTGACAGGGGTCCATCGGACACTGAAGCTTTCTTT. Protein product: CSGDRGPSDTEAFF.

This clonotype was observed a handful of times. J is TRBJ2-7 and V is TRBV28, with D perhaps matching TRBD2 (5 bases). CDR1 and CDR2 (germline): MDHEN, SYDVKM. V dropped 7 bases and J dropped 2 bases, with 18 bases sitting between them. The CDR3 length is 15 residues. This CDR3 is CASNPTSPKAYEQYF. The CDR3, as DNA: TGTGCCAGCAACCCAACTAGTCCAAAAGCCTACGAGCAGTACTTC.

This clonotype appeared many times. The CDR3 DNA sequence: TGCAGTGGTGCTGGCGAGACTAGCGGGTTTTCAGATACGCAGTATTTT. It codes for CSGAGETSGFSDTQYF. The chain links TRBV20-1 to TRBJ2-3; 10 nucleotides align to TRBD2. J was trimmed by 4 bases and V by 7 bases; bases with no gene match: 14. The CDR3 runs to 16 residues. Germline values: CDR1 DFQATT, CDR2 SNEGSKA (reference sequence).

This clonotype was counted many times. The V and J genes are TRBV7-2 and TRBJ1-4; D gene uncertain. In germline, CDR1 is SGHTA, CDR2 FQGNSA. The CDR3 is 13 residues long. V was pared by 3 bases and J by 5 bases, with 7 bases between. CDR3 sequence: CASSFVENEKLFF. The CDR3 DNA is TGTGCCAGCAGCTTCGTGGAAAATGAAAAACTGTTTTTT.

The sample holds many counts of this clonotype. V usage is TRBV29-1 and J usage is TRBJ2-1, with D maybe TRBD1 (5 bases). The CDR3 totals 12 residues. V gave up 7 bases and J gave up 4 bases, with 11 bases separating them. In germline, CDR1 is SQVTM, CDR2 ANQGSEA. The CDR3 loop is CSGDSVYNEQFF. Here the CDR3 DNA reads TGCAGCGGAGACAGCGTGTACAATGAGCAGTTCTTC.

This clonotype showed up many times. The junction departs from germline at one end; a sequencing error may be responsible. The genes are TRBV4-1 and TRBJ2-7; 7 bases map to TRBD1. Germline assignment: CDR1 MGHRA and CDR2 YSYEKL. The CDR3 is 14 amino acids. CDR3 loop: CASSKDRVSYEQYF. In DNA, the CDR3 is TGCGCCAGCAGCAAAGACAGGGTATCCTACGAGCAGTACTTC.

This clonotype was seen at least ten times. The CDR3 is CASSYSVLASSYEQYF. CDR3 in DNA: TGTGCCAGCAGTTACTCGGTCTTGGCGAGCTCCTACGAGCAGTACTTC. V is TRBV6-5 and J is TRBJ2-7; the D is unclear. CDR3 size: 16 residues. Looked up from germline, CDR1 is MNHEY and CDR2 is SVGAGI. Trimming pared 0 bases from V and 0 bases from J, leaving 12 bases between.

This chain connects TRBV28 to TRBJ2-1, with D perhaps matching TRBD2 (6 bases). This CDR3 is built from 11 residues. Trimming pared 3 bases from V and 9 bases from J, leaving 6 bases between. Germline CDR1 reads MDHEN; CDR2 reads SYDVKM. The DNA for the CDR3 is TGTGCCAGCAGTTTCGGGGGTGAGCAGTTCTTC. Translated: CASSFGGEQFF.

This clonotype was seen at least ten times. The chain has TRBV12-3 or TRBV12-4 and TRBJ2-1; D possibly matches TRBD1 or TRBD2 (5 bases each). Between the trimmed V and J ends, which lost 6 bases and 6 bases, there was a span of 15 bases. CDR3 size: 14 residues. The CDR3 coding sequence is TGTGCCAGCAGCCTTCGGGACGGTCGCAATGAGCAGTTCTTC. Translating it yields CASSLRDGRNEQFF.

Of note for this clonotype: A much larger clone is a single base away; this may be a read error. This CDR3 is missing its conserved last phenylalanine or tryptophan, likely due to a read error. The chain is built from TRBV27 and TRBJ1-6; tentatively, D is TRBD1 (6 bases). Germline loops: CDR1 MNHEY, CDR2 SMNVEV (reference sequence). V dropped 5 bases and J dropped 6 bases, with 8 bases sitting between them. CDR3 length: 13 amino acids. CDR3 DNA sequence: TGTGCCAGCAGTCAGGGGCCTAATTCACCCCTCCACCTT. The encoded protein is CASSQGPNSPLHL.

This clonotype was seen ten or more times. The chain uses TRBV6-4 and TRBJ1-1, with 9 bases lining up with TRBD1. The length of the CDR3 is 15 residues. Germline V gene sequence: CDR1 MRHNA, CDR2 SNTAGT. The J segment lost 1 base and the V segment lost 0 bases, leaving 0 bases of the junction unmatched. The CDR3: CASSDSTGGNTEAFF. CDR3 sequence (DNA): TGTGCCAGCAGTGACTCGACAGGGGGGAACACTGAAGCTTTCTTT.

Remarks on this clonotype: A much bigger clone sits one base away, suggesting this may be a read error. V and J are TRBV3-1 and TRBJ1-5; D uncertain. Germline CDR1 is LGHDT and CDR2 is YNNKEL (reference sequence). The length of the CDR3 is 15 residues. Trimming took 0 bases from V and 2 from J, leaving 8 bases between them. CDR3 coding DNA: TGTGCCAGCAGCCAAGACGGAGGTGGCAATCAGCCCCAGCATTTT. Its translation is CASSQDGGGNQPQHF.

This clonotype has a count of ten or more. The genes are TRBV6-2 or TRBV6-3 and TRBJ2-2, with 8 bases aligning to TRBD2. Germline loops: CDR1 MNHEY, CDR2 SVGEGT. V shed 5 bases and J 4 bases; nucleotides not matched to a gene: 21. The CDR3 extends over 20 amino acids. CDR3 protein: CASSPRGGPLARESTGELFF. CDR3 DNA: TGTGCCAGCAGTCCCCGGGGGGGCCCACTAGCGAGGGAGAGCACCGGGGAGCTGTTTTTT.

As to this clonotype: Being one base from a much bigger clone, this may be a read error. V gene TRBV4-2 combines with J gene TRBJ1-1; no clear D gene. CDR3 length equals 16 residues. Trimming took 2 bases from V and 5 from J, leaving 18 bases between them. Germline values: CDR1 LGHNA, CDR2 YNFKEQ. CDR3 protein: CASSQPLDNPRTEAFF. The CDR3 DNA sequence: TGTGCCAGCAGCCAACCCCTAGACAATCCGAGGACTGAAGCTTTCTTT.

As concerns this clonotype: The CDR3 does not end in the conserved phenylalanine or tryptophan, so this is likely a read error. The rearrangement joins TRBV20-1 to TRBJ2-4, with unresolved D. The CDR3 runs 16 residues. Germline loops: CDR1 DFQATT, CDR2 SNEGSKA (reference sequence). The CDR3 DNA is TGCAGCGCTAGAGATCTGGGGATTCTAGCCAAAAACATTCAGTACCTC. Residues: CSARDLGILAKNIQYL.

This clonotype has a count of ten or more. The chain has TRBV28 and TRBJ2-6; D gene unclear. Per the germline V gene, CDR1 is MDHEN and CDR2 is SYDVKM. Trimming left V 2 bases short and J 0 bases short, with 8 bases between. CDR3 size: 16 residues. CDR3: CASSLISISGANVLTF. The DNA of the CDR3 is TGTGCCAGCAGTTTAATTAGTATCTCTGGGGCCAACGTCCTGACTTTC.

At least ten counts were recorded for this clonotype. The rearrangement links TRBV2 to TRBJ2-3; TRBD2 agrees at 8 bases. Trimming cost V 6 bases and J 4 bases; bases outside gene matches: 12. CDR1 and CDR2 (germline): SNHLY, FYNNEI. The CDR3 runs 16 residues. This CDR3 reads CASSPRVAGLPDTQYF. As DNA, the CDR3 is TGTGCCAGCAGCCCCAGAGTAGCGGGACTCCCAGATACGCAGTATTTT. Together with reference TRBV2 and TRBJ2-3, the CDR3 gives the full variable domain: EPEVTQTPSHQVTQMGQEVILRCVPISNHLYFYWYRQILGQKVEFLVSFYNNEISEKSEIFDDQFSVERPDGSNFTLKIRSTKLEDSAMYFCASSPRVAGLPDTQYFGPGTRLTVL.

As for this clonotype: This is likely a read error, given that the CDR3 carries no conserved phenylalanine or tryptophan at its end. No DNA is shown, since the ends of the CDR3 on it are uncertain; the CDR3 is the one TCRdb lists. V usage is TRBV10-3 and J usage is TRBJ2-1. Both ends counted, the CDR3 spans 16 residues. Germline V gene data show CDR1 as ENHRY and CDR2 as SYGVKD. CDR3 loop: CAISDLSGRSYNEQIC.